This T cell receptor beta chain comes out of a study of identical twins' blood T cells. Study conclusions and caveats: V gene usage reportedly matched far better within twin pairs than unrelated donors.

TCR cDNA libraries were made from RNA using a previously described, modified protocol. One entry per CDR3 protein results from TCRdb running MiXCR on the 5' RACE reads. The data hold 400,000 or so distinct CDR3 sequences, with approximately 30% observed a single time. In this sample, this clonotype turned up a few times. Its antigen is currently unknown. Trimming cost V 2 bases and J 8 bases, with 15 bases left between them. This CDR3 spans 14 amino acids. Germline CDR1 reads MNHEY; CDR2 reads SVGAGI. The sequenced sample was PBMCs. The sequence was collected from a woman aged 18 to 55 in good health. The rearrangement uses TRBV6-5 and TRBJ1-2; D not certain. The CDR3 DNA is TGTGCCAGCAGTTACGCCGCTGAACGGAACGGCTACACCTTC. Amino acid sequence: CASSYAAERNGYTF.